A selection of T cell receptor beta chains follows, all from one sample in a study of T cells in Graves' hyperthyroidism and ophthalmopathy. TCRdb re-derived calls from the multiplex PCR reads in MiXCR, one entry per CDR3 protein. The table has 550,000 to 600,000 distinct CDR3 sequences, around 15% seen once; the top ten hold 15% to 20%. Source material: blood. The receptors shown here come from a woman between 18 and 30 years old with Graves' hyperthyroidism. Each CDR3 is given with its conserved first and last residue. The order of the fields is V gene, clone size, J gene, D gene, CDR3 protein, CDR3 DNA. The D gene is left open where the match is weak. Expanded clones are given a class, and other clones once, few, many or no size at all.

TRBV2,few,TRBJ1-5,NA,CASSEGMRQPQHF,TGTGCCAGCAGTGAGGGGATGCGGCAGCCCCAGCATTTT
TRBV20-1,many,TRBJ2-7,NA,CSARIGAGAREQYF,TGCAGTGCTAGAATAGGGGCCGGGGCGCGGGAGCAGTACTTC
TRBV29-1,NA,TRBJ2-7,TRBD2,CSVAPGLAEYEQYF,TGCAGCGTCGCCCCGGGACTAGCGGAATACGAGCAGTACTTC
TRBV5-5,many,TRBJ1-2,TRBD1,CASSPWTGAAVNYGYTF,TGTGCCAGCAGCCCCTGGACAGGGGCGGCGGTAAACTATGGCTACACCTTC
TRBV20-1,many,TRBJ2-1,NA,CSATGTVAYNEQFF,TGCAGTGCTACCGGGACCGTGGCCTACAATGAGCAGTTCTTC
TRBV4-3,few,TRBJ2-7,NA,CASSQDLGQPGMPYEQYF,TGCGCCAGCAGCCAAGATCTCGGACAGCCTGGTATGCCCTACGAGCAGTACTTC
TRBV28,NA,TRBJ2-3,NA,CASSLPTYGSPDTQYF,TGTGCCAGCAGCCTCCCCACCTACGGAAGTCCAGATACGCAGTATTTT
TRBV4-1,NA,TRBJ1-3,TRBD1,CASSHPGQLSGNTIYF,TGCGCCAGCAGCCATCCGGGACAGCTCTCTGGAAACACCATATATTTT
TRBV6-1,few,TRBJ2-1,TRBD2,CASSHSGTRRNEQFF,TGTGCCAGCAGCCACTCCGGGACTAGACGAAATGAGCAGTTCTTC
TRBV28,many,TRBJ2-3,TRBD2,CASSLLRERFSTDTQYF,TGTGCCAGCAGTTTATTGCGGGAGCGGTTTAGCACAGATACGCAGTATTTT
TRBV6-1,many,TRBJ2-7,NA,CASLRGAGYEQYF,TGTGCCAGTCTCAGGGGGGCAGGCTACGAGCAGTACTTC
TRBV7-9,NA,TRBJ2-1,TRBD2,CASSPGVSGGAREQLF,TGTGCCAGCAGCCCCGGGGTTAGCGGGGGGGCTAGGGAGCAGCTCTTC
TRBV6-1,NA,TRBJ1-1,NA,CASSFSVVLGTEAFF,TGTGCCAGCAGTTTCTCGGTGGTGCTTGGGACTGAAGCTTTCTTT
TRBV11-2,NA,TRBJ1-4,TRBD1,CASSPLQGAREKLFF,TGTGCCAGCAGCCCATTACAGGGGGCGCGAGAAAAACTGTTTTTT
TRBV12-3/TRBV12-4,many,TRBJ1-1,TRBD1,CASRRQGWNTEAFF,TGTGCCAGCAGGCGACAGGGTTGGAACACTGAAGCTTTCTTT
TRBV27,many,TRBJ1-4,NA,CASRESGREKLFF,TGTGCCAGCAGGGAATCGGGGCGTGAAAAACTGTTTTTT
TRBV7-8,NA,TRBJ2-5,TRBD2,CASSLKREAIREETQYF,TGTGCCAGCAGCTTAAAGCGGGAGGCCATAAGAGAAGAGACCCAGTACTTC
TRBV25-1,NA,TRBJ1-2,NA,CASSEPWLDYGYTF,TGTGCCAGCAGTGAACCGTGGCTCGACTATGGCTACACCTTC
TRBV6-1,many,TRBJ2-1,NA,CASSERLASSYNEQFF,TGTGCCAGCAGTGAAAGGCTAGCGAGCTCCTACAATGAGCAGTTCTTC
TRBV25-1,once,TRBJ2-7,TRBD2,CASSDLAGSYEQYF,TGTGCCAGCAGTGACCTAGCGGGGTCCTACGAGCAGTACTTC
TRBV6-1,few,TRBJ1-6,NA,CASSGPESYNSPLHF,TGTGCCAGCAGTGGGCCGGAGTCCTATAATTCACCCCTCCACTTT
TRBV28,many,TRBJ1-4,NA,CASSLSTGINEKLFF,TGTGCCAGCAGTTTATCGACAGGAATTAATGAAAAACTGTTTTTT
TRBV6-1,many,TRBJ2-1,TRBD2,CASSELAGSYNEQFF,TGTGCCAGCAGTGAACTAGCGGGGTCCTACAATGAGCAGTTCTTC
TRBV15,NA,TRBJ2-1,NA,CATMGGGNNEQFF,TGTGCCACCATGGGTGGGGGAAACAATGAGCAGTTCTTC
TRBV29-1,NA,TRBJ2-7,NA,CGFSRVFRGSYEQYF,TGCGGCTTCAGTCGGGTATTCCGGGGGTCCTACGAGCAGTACTTC
TRBV9,few,TRBJ1-4,TRBD1,CASSVAGTGGEKLFF,TGTGCCAGCAGCGTTGCCGGGACAGGGGGTGAAAAACTGTTTTTT
TRBV5-1,many,TRBJ1-2,TRBD1,CASSALSTGGGGYTF,TGCGCCAGCAGCGCCCTTTCGACAGGGGGTGGCGGCTACACCTTC
TRBV7-2,NA,TRBJ2-1,TRBD1,CASSPPDRGFGDEQFF,TGTGCCAGCAGTCCACCGGACAGGGGTTTCGGGGATGAGCAGTTCTTC
TRBV28,many,TRBJ2-1,NA,CASTPGLGGNEQFF,TGTGCCAGCACCCCGGGATTGGGCGGAAATGAGCAGTTCTTC
TRBV7-9,NA,TRBJ1-4,NA,CASTPSEALGEKLFF,TGTGCCAGCACCCCATCCGAAGCTCTGGGTGAAAAACTGTTTTTT
TRBV6-8,few,TRBJ1-5,TRBD1,CASIGTGAIFGNQPQHF,TGTGCCAGCATAGGGACAGGGGCAATTTTTGGAAATCAGCCCCAGCATTTT
TRBV20-1,many,TRBJ2-7,NA,CSARGPPTYEQYF,TGCAGTGCTAGAGGTCCGCCTACCTACGAGCAGTACTTC
TRBV4-1,few,TRBJ2-3,TRBD1,CASSQDPGTGWTDTQYF,TGCGCCAGCAGCCAAGATCCCGGGACAGGGTGGACAGATACGCAGTATTTT
TRBV15,many,TRBJ2-5,NA,CATSRKYQETQYF,TGTGCCACCAGCAGAAAATATCAAGAGACCCAGTACTTC
TRBV7-9,many,TRBJ2-7,TRBD1,CASNPGQGSYNEQYF,TGTGCCAGCAACCCGGGACAGGGAAGTTATAACGAGCAGTACTTC
TRBV20-1,few,TRBJ2-1,TRBD2,CSASLSGLASPGEQFF,TGCAGTGCCTCATTATCAGGACTAGCGTCTCCAGGAGAGCAGTTCTTC
TRBV20-1,many,TRBJ1-5,NA,CSARDYSHSNQPQHF,TGCAGTGCTAGAGATTACAGCCATAGCAATCAGCCCCAGCATTTT
TRBV6-1,NA,TRBJ1-4,NA,CASRDYLNEKLFF,TGTGCCAGCAGGGACTACCTTAATGAAAAACTGTTTTTT
TRBV6-1,NA,TRBJ2-4,TRBD1,CASSLDRAVNIQYF,TGTGCCAGCAGCTTAGACAGGGCTGTCAACATTCAGTACTTC
TRBV7-9,NA,TRBJ2-1,TRBD2,CASRLGGSSYNEQFF,TGTGCCAGCAGGCTCGGCGGGAGTTCCTACAATGAGCAGTTCTTC
TRBV20-1,many,TRBJ2-1,NA,CSARLSAFRSYNEQFF,TGCAGTGCTCGGCTAAGCGCGTTCCGCTCCTACAATGAGCAGTTCTTC
TRBV19,NA,TRBJ1-2,NA,CASSGEWQENYGYTF,TGTGCCAGTAGTGGGGAGTGGCAGGAAAACTATGGCTACACCTTC
TRBV12-3/TRBV12-4,few,TRBJ1-6,NA,CASSLSGIGSPLHF,TGTGCCAGCAGTTTATCAGGGATAGGTTCACCCCTCCACTTT
TRBV28,many,TRBJ2-1,NA,CASSLYEGSSYNEQFF,TGTGCCAGCAGTTTATATGAGGGAAGCTCCTACAATGAGCAGTTCTTC
TRBV5-1,NA,TRBJ2-2,TRBD1,CASSLVRGQDTGELFF,TGCGCCAGCAGCTTGGTCAGGGGGCAAGACACCGGGGAGCTGTTTTTT
TRBV18,few,TRBJ1-4,NA,CASSPTTPGRGKLFF,TGTGCCAGCTCACCAACGACCCCCGGCCGAGGAAAACTGTTTTTT
TRBV20-1,many,TRBJ2-3,NA,CSAAVAPSTDTQYF,TGCAGTGCTGCGGTGGCTCCGAGCACAGATACGCAGTATTTT
TRBV6-9,NA,TRBJ2-7,NA,CASSYGGGLGYEQYF,TGTGCCAGCAGTTATGGAGGGGGCCTTGGGTACGAGCAGTACTTC
TRBV2,few,TRBJ1-6,NA,CASRENSPLHF,TGTGCCAGTAGAGAAAATTCACCCCTCCACTTT
TRBV2,NA,TRBJ1-1,NA,CASSEGWEAFF,TGTGCCAGCAGTGAGGGCTGGGAAGCTTTCTTT
TRBV3-1,few,TRBJ2-7,NA,CASSQDFQGTYEQYF,TGTGCCAGCAGCCAAGATTTTCAGGGGACCTACGAGCAGTACTTC
TRBV3-1,many,TRBJ2-3,TRBD2,CASRPTSGGDTQYF,TGTGCCAGCAGGCCGACTAGCGGGGGCGATACGCAGTATTTT
TRBV2,NA,TRBJ2-7,NA,CASNPGSYEQYF,TGTGCCAGCAACCCGGGGTCCTACGAGCAGTACTTC
TRBV7-3,many,TRBJ2-3,NA,CASSSRQGTDTQYF,TGTGCCAGCAGCTCCCGACAGGGCACAGATACGCAGTATTTT